Following are 3 T cell receptor beta chains from one sample sequenced in a study of blood T cell repertoires in COVID-19. The table came from immunoSEQ multiplex PCR; TCRdb's copy has only in-frame clones and leaves some out. Among around 250,000 clones listed, approximately 83% were seen once. The sequencing sample was made of PBMCs or T cells enriched from blood (not recorded which). The receptor source for this set is a woman in her forties or fifties who had recovered from COVID-19.

The V gene is TRBV28, the J gene TRBJ2-2; 7 bases align to TRBD1. Germline V lookup: CDR1 MDHEN, CDR2 SYDVKM. The CDR3 runs to 17 residues. J was trimmed by 5 bases and V by 6 bases; bases with no gene match: 15. CDR3 amino acids: CASSPLPTGVGTGELFF. The DNA for the CDR3 is TGTGCCAGCAGCCCTCTCCCAACAGGGGTGGGGACCGGGGAGCTGTTTTTT.

J is TRBJ2-5 and V is TRBV27; 12 bases are shared with TRBD1. Germline CDR1 reads MNHEY; CDR2 reads SMNVEV (reference sequence). The CDR3 is 15 residues long. V shed 4 bases, J shed 5 bases, and the junction held 5 bases outside the gene matches. The CDR3 nucleotides are TGTGCCAGCAGTTCAGGGACAGGGGGCCTGGAGACCCAGTACTTC. Residues: CASSSGTGGLETQYF.

The rearrangement uses TRBV5-4 and TRBJ2-1; 13 bases are shared with TRBD2. Unmatched junction bases numbered 5, after V lost 5 bases and J lost 9 bases. From germline, CDR1 is SGHNT and CDR2 YYREEE (reference sequence). There are 14 residues in the CDR3. The CDR3 sequence: CASRWTSGSIEQFF. As DNA, the CDR3 is TGTGCCAGCAGATGGACTAGCGGGAGCATTGAGCAGTTCTTC.